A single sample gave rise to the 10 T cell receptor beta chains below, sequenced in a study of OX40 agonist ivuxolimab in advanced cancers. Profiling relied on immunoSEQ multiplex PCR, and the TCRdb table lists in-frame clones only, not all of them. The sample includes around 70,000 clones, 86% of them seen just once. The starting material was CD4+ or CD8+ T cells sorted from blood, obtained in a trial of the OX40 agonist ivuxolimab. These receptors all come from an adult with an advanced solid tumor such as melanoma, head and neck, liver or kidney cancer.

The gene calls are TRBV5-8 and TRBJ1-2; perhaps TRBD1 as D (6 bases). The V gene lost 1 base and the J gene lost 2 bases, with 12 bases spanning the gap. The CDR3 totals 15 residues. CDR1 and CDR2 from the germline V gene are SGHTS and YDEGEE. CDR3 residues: CASSLKVGGNYGYTF. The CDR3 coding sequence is TGTGCCAGCAGCTTGAAAGTAGGGGGGAACTATGGCTACACCTTC.

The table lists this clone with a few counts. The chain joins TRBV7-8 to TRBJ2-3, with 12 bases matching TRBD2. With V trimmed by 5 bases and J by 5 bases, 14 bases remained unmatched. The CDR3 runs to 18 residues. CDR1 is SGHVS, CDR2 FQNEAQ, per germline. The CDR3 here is CASSLWTRLAGEKDTQYF. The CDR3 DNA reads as TGTGCCAGCAGCCTATGGACCCGACTAGCGGGAGAAAAAGATACGCAGTATTTT.

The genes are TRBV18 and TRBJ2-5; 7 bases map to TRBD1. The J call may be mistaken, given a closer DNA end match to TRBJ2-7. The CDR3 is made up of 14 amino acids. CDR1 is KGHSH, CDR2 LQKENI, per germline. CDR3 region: CASSPSDRPYEQYF. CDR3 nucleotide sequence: TGTGCCAGCTCACCATCGGACAGGCCCTACGAGCAGTACTTC.

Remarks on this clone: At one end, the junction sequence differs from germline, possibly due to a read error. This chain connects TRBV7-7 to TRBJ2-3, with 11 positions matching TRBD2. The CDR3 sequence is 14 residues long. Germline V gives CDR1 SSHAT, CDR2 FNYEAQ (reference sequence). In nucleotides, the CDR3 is TGTGCTAGCAGCGCGGGACTAGCGGTGGATACGCAGTATTTT. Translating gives CASSAGLAVDTQYF.

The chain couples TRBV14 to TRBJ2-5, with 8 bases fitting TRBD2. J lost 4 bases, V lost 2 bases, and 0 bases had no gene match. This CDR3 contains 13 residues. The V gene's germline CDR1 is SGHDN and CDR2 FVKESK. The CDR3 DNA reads TGTGCCAGCAGCCAAACTAGCGGAGAGACCCAGTACTTC. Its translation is CASSQTSGETQYF.

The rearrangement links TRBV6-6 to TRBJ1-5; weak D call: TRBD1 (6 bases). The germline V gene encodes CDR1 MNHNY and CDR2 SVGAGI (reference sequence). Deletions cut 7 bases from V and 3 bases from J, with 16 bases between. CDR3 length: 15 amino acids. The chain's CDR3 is CASTIQGRDNQPQHF. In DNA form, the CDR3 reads TGTGCCAGCACTATACAGGGAAGGGACAATCAGCCCCAGCATTTT.

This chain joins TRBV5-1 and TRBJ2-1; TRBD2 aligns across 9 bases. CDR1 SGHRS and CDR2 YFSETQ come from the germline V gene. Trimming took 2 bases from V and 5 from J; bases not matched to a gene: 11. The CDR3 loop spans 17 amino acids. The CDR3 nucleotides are TGCGCCAGCAGCTTATTTGGCGGGAGGGGCGGGGACAATGAGCAGTTCTTC. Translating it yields CASSLFGGRGGDNEQFF.

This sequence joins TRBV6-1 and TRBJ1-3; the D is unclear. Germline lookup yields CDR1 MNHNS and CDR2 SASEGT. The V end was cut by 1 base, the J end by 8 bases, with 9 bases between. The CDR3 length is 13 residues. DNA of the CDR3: TGTGCCAGCAGTGAAGATTACGGGTACACCATATATTTT. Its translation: CASSEDYGYTIYF.

The CDR3 nucleotides read TGTGCCAGCAGCAAAGCGCTAGAGGGGGGAGATGAGACCCAGTACTTC. The encoded protein is CASSKALEGGDETQYF. The rearrangement joins TRBV21-1 to TRBJ2-5. TRBV21-1 constitutes a pseudogene. The CDR3 spans 16 residues.

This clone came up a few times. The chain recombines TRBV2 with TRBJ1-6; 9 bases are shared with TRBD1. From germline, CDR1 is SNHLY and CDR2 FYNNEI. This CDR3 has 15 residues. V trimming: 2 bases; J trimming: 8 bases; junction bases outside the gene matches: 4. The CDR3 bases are TGTGCCAGCAGTGAATCGGGACAGGGCCATTCACCCCTCCACTTT. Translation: CASSESGQGHSPLHF.